These 18 T cell receptor beta chains came from one sample sequenced in a study of PD-L1 blockade in urothelial cancer. Libraries were prepared by immunoSEQ multiplex PCR; TCRdb keeps only in-frame clonotypes and omits some of them. The sample carries about 70,000 clones, 84% recorded once. Specimen: PBMCs, collected around atezolizumab (anti-PD-L1) treatment. These receptors came from a man in his 70s with urothelial cancer.

This chain's CDR3 is CASSYPSSGSKNEQYF. The CDR3 DNA sequence: TGTGCCAGCAGTTACCCCTCTAGCGGGAGTAAGAACGAGCAGTACTTC. The chain couples TRBV6-6 to TRBJ2-7; TRBD2 matches at 10 bases. CDR1 MNHNY and CDR2 SVGAGI come from the germline V gene (reference sequence). J was trimmed by 5 bases and V by 2 bases; bases with no gene match: 9. The CDR3 loop spans 16 amino acids.

The chain is built from TRBV27 and TRBJ1-1, with a weak D call TRBD1 (5 bases). The germline CDR1 and CDR2 sequences are MNHEY and SMNVEV (reference sequence). This CDR3 has 14 amino acids. Trimming cost V 6 bases and J 2 bases, with 13 bases left between them. CDR3 sequence: CASRAGLRNTEAFF. The CDR3, as DNA: TGTGCCAGCAGAGCAGGGTTGAGAAACACTGAAGCTTTCTTT.

The rearrangement joins TRBV6-5 to TRBJ1-4; TRBD1 agrees at 10 bases. Germline trimming cut 2 bases from V and 11 bases from J; bases unmatched to any gene: 5. The CDR3 has 14 residues. CDR1 is MNHEY and CDR2 is SVGAGI in the germline V gene. The CDR3 DNA is TGTGCCAGCAGTTACGGGGACAGGGGTGTGAAACTGTTTTTT. Amino acid sequence: CASSYGDRGVKLFF.

This clone has just one count. V gene TRBV7-8 combines with J gene TRBJ1-1; D not certain. CDR3 size: 12 residues. The V end lost 1 base, the J end lost 9 bases, and 9 bases lay between the germline ends. CDR1 SGHVS and CDR2 FQNEAQ come from the germline V gene. DNA of the CDR3: TGTGCCAGCAGCTTAGGGGCCGGGAAAGCTTTCTTT. This encodes CASSLGAGKAFF. The full variable domain, in which reference TRBV7-8 and TRBJ1-1 provide the parts outside the CDR3, is GAGVSQSPRYKVAKRGQDVALRCDPISGHVSLFWYQQALGQGPEFLTYFQNEAQLDKSGLPSDRFFAERPEGSVSTLKIQRTQQEDSAVYLCASSLGAGKAFFGQGTRLTVV.

This clone was seen a single time. The J gene is TRBJ2-7, the V gene TRBV6-5; 7 nucleotides agree with TRBD1. V gave up 0 bases and J gave up 2 bases; unmatched junction bases: 4. The germline V gene has CDR1 MNHEY and CDR2 SVGAGI. This CDR3 is 15 amino acids long. The CDR3 is CASSYSPGGAYEQYF. The CDR3 DNA reads as TGTGCCAGCAGTTACTCCCCAGGGGGTGCCTACGAGCAGTACTTC.

The chain joins TRBV19 to TRBJ2-1, with TRBD2 matching over 7 bases. Trimming cost V 3 bases and J 6 bases; bases outside gene matches: 2. The germline gives CDR1 LNHDA, CDR2 SQIVND (reference sequence). The CDR3 length is 13 residues. The CDR3 protein is CASSMGLLNEQFF. CDR3 coding DNA: TGTGCCAGTAGTATGGGACTACTCAATGAGCAGTTCTTC. Drawing the rest from reference TRBV19 and TRBJ2-1, the complete variable domain is DGGITQSPKYLFRKEGQNVTLSCEQNLNHDAMYWYRQDPGQGLRLIYYSQIVNDFQKGDIAEGYSVSREKKESFPLTVTSAQKNPTAFYLCASSMGLLNEQFFGPGTRLTVL.

The V gene is TRBV21-1, the J gene TRBJ2-7; the table's D call TRBD2 went unverified against the DNA. TRBV21-1 is designated a pseudogene. The CDR3 consists of 16 residues. CDR3 loop: CASSKALREHSYEQYF. The CDR3 DNA sequence: TGTGCCAGCAGCAAAGCGTTACGGGAGCATTCCTACGAGCAGTACTTC.

The chain carries TRBV21-1 and TRBJ2-7; TRBD1 is taken as the D call from the table, unchecked against the DNA. TRBV21-1 is listed as a pseudogene. This CDR3 has 15 amino acids. This CDR3 reads CASSTHRDRSHEQYF. In DNA, the CDR3 is TGTGCCAGCAGCACCCACCGGGACAGGAGCCACGAGCAGTACTTC.

This clone was observed once. V is TRBV6-5 and J is TRBJ1-4, with D tentatively TRBD1 (6 bases). From germline, CDR1 is MNHEY and CDR2 SVGAGI. This CDR3 has 15 residues. The V gene lost 0 bases and the J gene lost 6 bases, with 11 bases spanning the gap. CDR3 region: CASSYSAGVHEKLFF. CDR3 bases: TGTGCCAGCAGTTACTCGGCAGGGGTCCATGAAAAACTGTTTTTT.

The gene calls are TRBV11-1 and TRBJ2-2; TRBD1 aligns across 7 bases. V lost 5 bases and J lost 5; bases outside the gene matches: 8. CDR1 is SGHAT and CDR2 is FQDESV in the germline V gene (reference sequence). This CDR3 is built from 15 residues. Written as DNA, the CDR3 is TGTGCCAGCAGCCGAAGTCCAGGGGGAACCGGGGAGCTGTTTTTT. As protein: CASSRSPGGTGELFF.

The chain employs TRBV4-1 and TRBJ1-4; TRBD1 matches 7 bases. With V trimmed by 2 bases and J by 4 bases, 4 bases remained unmatched. CDR3 length: 15 amino acids. CDR1 is MGHRA and CDR2 is YSYEKL in the germline V gene. CDR3 DNA: TGCGCCAGCAGCCAAACGACAGGGCTTAATGAAAAACTGTTTTTT. This translates into CASSQTTGLNEKLFF.

The V and J genes are TRBV18 and TRBJ2-3, with 14 bases lining up with TRBD2. CDR3 length equals 17 residues. V gave up 6 bases and J gave up 2 bases; unmatched junction bases: 7. Germline assignment: CDR1 KGHSH and CDR2 LQKENI. The CDR3 region is CASSRTSGRINTDTQYF. The CDR3 DNA follows: TGTGCCAGCTCCCGGACTAGCGGGAGGATAAACACAGATACGCAGTATTTT.

V gene TRBV28 combines with J gene TRBJ2-5; D gene unclear. The J call may not be correct, given that the DNA end is closer to TRBJ2-7. Looked up from germline, CDR1 is MDHEN and CDR2 is SYDVKM. This CDR3 is 12 amino acids long. This CDR3 is CASSLLRYEQYF. The DNA of the CDR3 is TGTGCCAGCAGTCTACTTCGGTACGAGCAGTACTTC.

This chain joins TRBV28 and TRBJ1-3; D ambiguous. Deletions cut 5 bases from V and 3 bases from J, with 11 bases between. The germline V gene encodes CDR1 MDHEN and CDR2 SYDVKM. The CDR3 runs 14 residues. Written as DNA, the CDR3 is TGTGCCAGCAGTCCCCCCAGGTTTGGAAACACCATATATTTT. Its protein is CASSPPRFGNTIYF.

This clone was observed once. The CDR3 sequence: CASSPDGGGSQPQHF. CDR3 in DNA: TGTGCCAGCAGCCCAGACGGGGGAGGGTCGCAGCCCCAGCATTTT. The chain links TRBV7-9 to TRBJ1-5, with a tentative D call TRBD1 (5 bases). Germline-derived CDR1 and CDR2 are SEHNR and FQNEAQ (reference sequence). There are 15 residues in the CDR3. V gave up 5 bases and J gave up 7 bases, with 18 bases separating them.

This clone was detected once. V usage is TRBV19 and J usage is TRBJ2-1; the match to TRBD2 covers 7 bases. Germline V gene data show CDR1 as LNHDA and CDR2 as SQIVND (reference sequence). The CDR3 extends over 14 amino acids. V trimming: 3 bases; J trimming: 8 bases; junction bases outside the gene matches: 7. CDR3 sequence reads: CASSILPGGYEQFF. The CDR3 DNA sequence: TGTGCCAGTAGTATTCTCCCGGGAGGATATGAGCAGTTCTTC.

The chain recombines TRBV10-1 with TRBJ2-1, with D perhaps matching TRBD1 (6 bases). V was cut by 9 bases and J by 2 bases, with 8 bases left in between. The CDR3 length is 12 residues. CDR1 is WNHNN, CDR2 SYGVQD, per germline (reference sequence). CDR3 nucleotides: TGCGCCAGAGGGACAACCTACAATGAGCAGTTCTTC. Protein product: CARGTTYNEQFF.

This clone was seen just once. The chain uses TRBV5-4 and TRBJ2-2; 9 nucleotides align to TRBD1. Germline values: CDR1 SGHNT, CDR2 YYREEE (reference sequence). The CDR3 length is 17 residues. J lost 8 bases, V lost 5 bases, and 16 bases had no gene match. CDR3 protein: CASRSYGTGLVWGELFF. As DNA, the CDR3 is TGTGCCAGCAGAAGCTACGGGACAGGGCTGGTATGGGGGGAGCTGTTTTTT. The whole variable domain, filled in from reference TRBV5-4 and TRBJ2-2, reads ETGVTQSPTHLIKTRGQQVTLRCSSQSGHNTVSWYQQALGQGPQFIFQYYREEENGRGNFPPRFSGLQFPNYSSELNVNALELDDSALYLCASRSYGTGLVWGELFFGEGSRLTVL.